The 3 T cell receptor beta chains below all came from one sample that was sequenced in a study of T-cell memory formation after mild COVID-19. TCRdb reprocessed the 5' RACE reads with MiXCR, giving one entry per CDR3 protein. The sample holds more than 85,000 distinct CDR3 sequences, roughly 11% seen once. Sequenced: PBMCs or a T cell subset sorted from them (not recorded which). The receptors shown here come from a man aged 18 to 29 who had mild COVID-19 (a few samples of this study predate the infection). Cell type and time point are not known.

In its sample, this clonotype was seen a few times. This sequence joins TRBV7-9 and TRBJ1-4, with a weak D call TRBD1 (6 bases). The V end was cut by 5 bases, the J end by 11 bases, with 18 bases between. Germline V gene lookup returns CDR1 SEHNR and CDR2 FQNEAQ (reference sequence). This CDR3 comprises 14 residues. CDR3 region: CASSLDRPLRKLFF. The DNA of the CDR3 is TGTGCCAGCAGCCTCGACAGGCCGTTACGTAAACTGTTTTTT.

The chain's CDR3 is CASSYSKSAMNTEAFF. The CDR3 nucleotides are TGTGCCAGCAGTTACTCGAAGTCAGCAATGAACACTGAAGCTTTCTTT. The gene calls are TRBV6-2 or TRBV6-3 and TRBJ1-1; D is unresolved. Germline V gene data show CDR1 as MNHEY and CDR2 as SVGEGT. Trimming took off 0 bases at V and 0 bases at J, with 11 bases between the two ends. The CDR3 sequence is 16 residues long.

This chain joins TRBV7-9 and TRBJ1-1; 7 bases are a match to TRBD1. V was clipped by 5 bases and J by 8 bases; unmatched bases: 11. Germline V CDR1 and CDR2: SEHNR, FQNEAQ (reference sequence). The CDR3 consists of 14 residues. CDR3 region: CASSPGQDPPEAFF. DNA for the CDR3: TGTGCCAGCAGCCCTGGACAGGACCCTCCGGAAGCTTTCTTT.